This T cell receptor (beta chain) was retrieved from a study (dated by TCRdb to the early 2020s). What the study reported, not specific to this receptor: According to the authors, more investigation is needed, including longitudinal sampling and evaluation of a control group.

TCR beta chain repertoires were profiled by survey-level sequencing on the immunoSEQ platform. Regarding the original processing steps: Repertoire diversity was measured with the inverse Simpson index, and CDR3 amino acid length spectratypes and V-J pairing frequencies were compared. Clonotypes specific to SARS-CoV-2, CMV, influenza A and EBV were annotated by matching TCR beta CDR3 sequences against VDJdb. The table was pulled from immuneACCESS by TCRdb, which kept in-frame rearrangements only. Such tables lose some clones; where checked, under half of the loss comes from unresolved V genes, and the rest has no known cause. V and J calls and clone size are as listed in that table; D and trimming were resolved from the DNA. This sample has roughly 68,000 clones in its table, and 93% of those were observed once. Of the sample, 4% to 4.5% falls within the top ten clones. In its sample, this clone was seen once. No antigen is known for it. Per-base qualities were not stored, and no clone one base away is much larger.

PBMCs were separated from peripheral blood, and TCR beta sequencing was performed on genomic DNA obtained from unsorted PBMCs. The sequenced material came from PBMCs. This receptor was obtained from a man aged 35 to 55 with rheumatoid arthritis.

This receptor has the CDR3 CASYGGLSTEAFF. The DNA reads as follows: TGTGCCAGCTACGGGGGCCTGAGCACTGAAGCTTTCTTT. The rearranged chain carries TRBV27 and TRBJ1-1; TRBD1 is a weak D gene call, 6 bases matching. V is clipped by 8 bases and J by 4 bases, and the sequence between their germline boundaries is 14 bases long. From the germline V gene (reference sequence), CDR1 is MNHEY and CDR2 is SMNVEV. Including cysteine and phenylalanine, the CDR3 has 13 amino acids. Only the CDR3 region is kept as DNA, spanning 39 bases read in frame from base 1.